These T cell receptor beta chains were read from a single sample in a study of cytomegalovirus exposure and HLA in healthy donors. This table comes from immunoSEQ multiplex PCR, and its TCRdb copy is limited to in-frame clones, with some not included. The sample records under 150,000 clones, about 70% being singletons. The sequenced material came from PBMCs. The receptors originated from a woman between 40 and 55 years old in good health and CMV-seronegative. Each CDR3 is given with its conserved first and last residue.

CASSGELREQYF	TRBV13	TRBJ2-7
CASSPYRTPGYGYTF	TRBV27	TRBJ1-2
CASSVGLGSYNEQFF	TRBV9	TRBJ2-1
CASSLPGAYEQYF	TRBV27	TRBJ2-7
CASSLKSWTEAFF	TRBV7-8	TRBJ1-1
CAIRGGVGYEQYF	TRBV10-3	TRBJ2-7
CASSRGDRGLTQWAQYF	TRBV4-2	TRBJ2-5
CASRQHNEQFF	TRBV25-1	TRBJ2-1
CASSRTGLPNTGELFF	TRBV7-2	TRBJ2-2
CASSFAYRDRNQPQHF	TRBV28	TRBJ1-5
CASSPENDGGNQPQHF	TRBV19	TRBJ1-5
CASRLTTSGGPYEQYF	TRBV4-1	TRBJ2-7
CASSSTLGGAYEKLFF	TRBV7-6	TRBJ1-4
CASRYTGGYGYTF	TRBV5-1	TRBJ1-2
CASTGQGPYGYTF	TRBV10-2	TRBJ1-2
CASSQQVPQVDF	TRBV2	TRBJ2-7
CASSIPGSGGNF	TRBV19	TRBJ1-2
CASTSTGPYNEQFF	TRBV7-9	TRBJ2-1
CASSELGGNTEAFF	TRBV25-1	TRBJ1-1
CASSSNRGSTDTQYF	TRBV7-8	TRBJ2-3
CASSGLNDNSPLHF	TRBV6-5	TRBJ1-6
CAWKDNTYEQYF	TRBV30	TRBJ2-7
CASSFTTSGFAEAFF	TRBV5-4	TRBJ1-1
CASSQGSSGGAYETQYF	TRBV4-2	TRBJ2-5
CASSLGETDTQYF	TRBV5-1	TRBJ2-3
CASSVGGQTFYGYTF	TRBV9	TRBJ1-2
CASSQGSGGTPYGYTF	TRBV4-1	TRBJ1-2
CASSEARRNTEAFF	TRBV2	TRBJ1-1
CASSPLGRRNTGELFF	TRBV9	TRBJ2-2
CASSLVGSRNEKLFF	TRBV7-8	TRBJ1-4
CASSFSGSYEQYF	TRBV7-2	TRBJ2-7
CASSYGTGPNYGYTF	TRBV6-5	TRBJ1-2
CASSVKGTGPTNEKLFF	TRBV9	TRBJ1-4
CASSPMRDFETQYF	TRBV7-3	TRBJ2-5